The rows below give T cell receptor beta chains drawn from one sample of a study of T cell responses to AZD1222 COVID-19 vaccine. Some clones are missing from TCRdb's copy, which holds only in-frame ones; the method was immunoSEQ multiplex PCR. Among about 50,000 clones listed, around 85% were seen once. The material sequenced was peripheral blood, taken on day 0 of MenACWY control vaccination. The receptors originated from an adult in good health. CDR3s leave out the opening cysteine and the closing phenylalanine or tryptophan.

j_gene	v_gene	len	CDR3aa
TRBJ2-5	TRBV7-2	14	ASSISRGQGIETQY
TRBJ2-3	TRBV28	13	ASSSSGSGADTQY
TRBJ1-5	TRBV11-2	13	ASSLAPHSNQPQH
TRBJ1-1	TRBV28	13	ASSLYGRVVGEAF
TRBJ1-4	TRBV19	13	ASSITGTGFPKLF
TRBJ2-7	TRBV30	13	AWSPAGPGSYEQY
TRBJ2-7	TRBV21-1	12	ASKLAGGDGEQY
TRBJ1-3	TRBV7-2	14	ASSPRQGAGGNTIY
TRBJ1-5	TRBV19	12	ASSTRGEDQPQH
TRBJ2-4	TRBV28	15	ASSYVQGSLAKNIQY
TRBJ2-3	TRBV7-3	11	ASSLFGADTQY
TRBJ2-3	TRBV7-9	14	ASSRGLASSTDTQY
TRBJ2-2	TRBV3-1/TRBV3-2	12	ASSLLAGAGELF
TRBJ2-1	TRBV20-1	9	SGGLHNEQF
TRBJ1-1	TRBV19	13	ASSEPGRLNTEAF
TRBJ2-5	TRBV5-1	10	ASSLVGETQY
TRBJ2-3	TRBV19	12	ASSVREGTDTQY
TRBJ2-3	TRBV6-2/TRBV6-3	13	ASSNDRAGTDTQY
TRBJ2-7	TRBV5-1	13	ASSPAPGLAYEQY
TRBJ1-1	TRBV5-8	13	ASSYSGTVNTEAF
TRBJ2-7	TRBV1	13	TSSPGTEKSYEQY
TRBJ2-1	TRBV7-9	13	ASSLAPDKYNEQF
TRBJ1-6	TRBV7-9	14	ASSFALQGRNSPLH
TRBJ1-2	TRBV6-2/TRBV6-3	13	ASSSGQGRYYGYT
TRBJ1-6	TRBV7-2	17	ASSLTGTGVLGHNSPLH
TRBJ1-2	TRBV28	11	AIPRGGGEGYT
TRBJ2-3	TRBV6-5	14	ASSYSQSQVADTQY
TRBJ2-1	TRBV18	15	ASSPPGGGRALNEQF
TRBJ1-5	TRBV28	15	ASSAQGARYSNQPQH
TRBJ2-1	TRBV5-1	13	ASSSLEGRNNEQF
TRBJ2-7	TRBV18	10	ASSPPVGEQY
TRBJ1-3	TRBV29-1	11	SVAESVGNTIY
TRBJ1-1	TRBV5-1	12	ASSLAAGNTEAF
TRBJ1-2	TRBV3-1/TRBV3-2	11	ASSRADPYGYT
TRBJ1-5	TRBV30	14	AWSNRGTASNQPQH